This T cell receptor beta chain originates from a study of cytomegalovirus exposure and HLA in healthy donors. For this clone: What it binds is not known.

Assay: immunoSEQ multiplex PCR; the TCRdb copy retains only in-frame clones and omits some. The table records 86,000 or so clones, 95% to 97% of them present only once. Study-level results: Reports indicated that the classifier achieved high specificity and sensitivity in diagnosing cytomegalovirus status. The majority of TCR sequences were rare, yet some public TCRs appeared in many donors.

This CDR3 has 15 residues. CDR1 SGHTA and CDR2 FQGNSA come from the germline V gene. J lost 4 bases, V lost 1 base, and 7 bases had no gene match. The chain joins TRBV7-2 to TRBJ2-7, with TRBD1 matching over 7 bases. The sample comprised PBMCs. The TCR comes from a man in his late teens or twenties in good health and CMV-seropositive. CDR3 nucleotides: TGTGCCAGCAGCTTAGTTGAGGGGGCGGCATACGAGCAGTACTTC. Its translation is CASSLVEGAAYEQYF.